The 5 T cell receptor beta chains below were found in one sample sequenced in a study of T cell responses to AZD1222 COVID-19 vaccine. Profiling relied on immunoSEQ multiplex PCR, and the TCRdb table lists in-frame clones only, not all of them. The repertoire holds roughly 100,000 clones, with less than 95% as singletons. This sample comprised peripheral blood, obtained on day 0 of AZD1222 vaccination. These receptors were taken from an adult in good health.

The chain is built from TRBV5-1 and TRBJ1-4; weak D call: TRBD1 (5 bases). Per germline, CDR1 SGHRS and CDR2 YFSETQ. V was clipped by 4 bases and J by 8 bases, with 15 bases between them. This CDR3 has 14 amino acids. CDR3 region: CASSPSDSREKLFF. The CDR3 DNA reads as TGCGCCAGCAGCCCATCTGACAGTCGGGAAAAACTGTTTTTT.

By proportion, this clone is medium-sized. The V and J genes are TRBV19 and TRBJ2-7; TRBD2 aligns across 14 bases. The CDR3 extends over 13 amino acids. V dropped 9 bases and J dropped 5; count of bases not matched to a gene: 3. Germline CDR1 and CDR2: LNHDA and SQIVND (reference sequence). The CDR3 bases are TGTGCCAGCGGACTAGCGGGGGGCAACGAGCAGTACTTC. Its translation: CASGLAGGNEQYF.

DNA for the CDR3: TGTGCCAGCAGTGCGAGCGGGGGCTTCCAAGAGACCCAGTACTTC. Residues: CASSASGGFQETQYF. This rearrangement joins TRBV6-2 or TRBV6-3 to TRBJ2-5; 8 positions agree with TRBD2. The CDR3 loop spans 15 amino acids. The ends lost 5 bases at V and 1 base at J; junction bases unmatched: 6. Per germline, CDR1 MNHEY and CDR2 SVGEGT.

CDR3 nucleotides: TGCGCCAGCAGCTTGGACGGGGACGGGCAGTACTTC. It translates to CASSLDGDGQYF. The chain uses TRBV5-1 and TRBJ2-7; possibly TRBD1 or TRBD2 for D (5 bases each). Per germline, CDR1 SGHRS and CDR2 YFSETQ. The CDR3 extends over 12 amino acids. The V end lost 0 bases, the J end lost 9 bases, and 10 bases lay between the germline ends.

A remark on this clone: The same CDR3 arises from other DNA sequences in this sample as well. The J gene is TRBJ2-3, the V gene TRBV4-3; TRBD2 agrees at 8 bases. Trimming took 1 base from V and 4 from J; bases not matched to a gene: 7. In germline, CDR1 is LGHNA, CDR2 YSLEER. This CDR3 has 16 amino acids. DNA for the CDR3: TGCGCCAGCAGCCAAGGACGGGGGGGGCTCGCAGATACGCAGTATTTT. The encoded protein is CASSQGRGGLADTQYF.